This T cell receptor (beta chain) was retrieved from a study of blood T cell repertoires in COVID-19. Per the original methods: Estimation of nucleated cell counts was performed using reference gene primer amplification. The method was immunoSEQ multiplex PCR; TCRdb's version includes in-frame clones alone and lacks a portion of them. V and J calls and clone size follow that table, whereas D and trimming were derived from the DNA. This repertoire shows roughly 110,000 clones, approximately 80% found once; its top ten account for 11% to 15%. The CDR3 totals 14 residues. Germline V gene data show CDR1 as SNHLY and CDR2 as FYNNEI. V lost 6 bases, J lost 9 bases, and 10 bases stayed unmatched.

The chain links TRBV2 to TRBJ1-5; 8 bases map to TRBD1. The sequence came from a woman in her sixties or seventies with acute or convalescent COVID-19. Sequenced sample: peripheral blood. The CDR3 loop is CASRLRTGSGPQHF. The CDR3 DNA is TGTGCCAGCAGATTAAGGACAGGGTCCGGGCCCCAGCATTTT.